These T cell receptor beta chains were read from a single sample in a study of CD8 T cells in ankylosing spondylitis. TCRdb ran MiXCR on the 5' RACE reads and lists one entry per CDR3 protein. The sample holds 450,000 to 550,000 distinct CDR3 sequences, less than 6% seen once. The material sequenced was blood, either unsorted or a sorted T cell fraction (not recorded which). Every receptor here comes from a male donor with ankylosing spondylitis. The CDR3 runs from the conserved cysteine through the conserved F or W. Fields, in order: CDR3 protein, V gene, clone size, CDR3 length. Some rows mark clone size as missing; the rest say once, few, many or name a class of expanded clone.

cdr3_aa: CCARDGTSGATGELFF
v_call: TRBV20-1
clone_size: .
cdr3_length: 16

cdr3_aa: CASSLNSGTAYNEQFF
v_call: TRBV5-1
clone_size: few
cdr3_length: 16

cdr3_aa: CATSPGTGETYEQYF
v_call: TRBV24-1
clone_size: .
cdr3_length: 15

cdr3_aa: CATKSYGRQGWDNEQFF
v_call: TRBV6-5
clone_size: .
cdr3_length: 17

cdr3_aa: CASSSIRGPYVKNIQYF
v_call: TRBV12-3/TRBV12-4
clone_size: many
cdr3_length: 17

cdr3_aa: CASSPEWNGDEQYF
v_call: TRBV4-2
clone_size: many
cdr3_length: 14

cdr3_aa: CSAREGAGTDTQYF
v_call: TRBV20-1
clone_size: many
cdr3_length: 14

cdr3_aa: CASSSDQRQYF
v_call: TRBV5-1
clone_size: many
cdr3_length: 11

cdr3_aa: CATGQGGRGNQPQHF
v_call: TRBV10-3
clone_size: few
cdr3_length: 15

cdr3_aa: CASSLVRIGQETQYF
v_call: TRBV5-5
clone_size: many
cdr3_length: 15

cdr3_aa: CASSAPKTSGGTTSTDTQYF
v_call: TRBV9
clone_size: many
cdr3_length: 20

cdr3_aa: CAISRDTTYEQYF
v_call: TRBV10-3
clone_size: many
cdr3_length: 13

cdr3_aa: CASSRHHQETQYF
v_call: TRBV27
clone_size: .
cdr3_length: 13

cdr3_aa: CASSPAGVHEQYF
v_call: TRBV12-3/TRBV12-4
clone_size: many
cdr3_length: 13

cdr3_aa: CASSIRQRNGYTF
v_call: TRBV2
clone_size: .
cdr3_length: 13

cdr3_aa: CASSSIRDTTGELFF
v_call: TRBV5-5
clone_size: many
cdr3_length: 15

cdr3_aa: CASSQPGQRLTF
v_call: TRBV3-1
clone_size: many
cdr3_length: 12

cdr3_aa: CSALNFAGADTQYF
v_call: TRBV20-1
clone_size: few
cdr3_length: 14

cdr3_aa: CASSQMTGLYGYTF
v_call: TRBV28
clone_size: many
cdr3_length: 14

cdr3_aa: CASSQVGTNQHF
v_call: TRBV3-1
clone_size: many
cdr3_length: 12

cdr3_aa: CATAGAATYGYTF
v_call: TRBV7-9
clone_size: many
cdr3_length: 13

cdr3_aa: CASSYTLGYEQYF
v_call: TRBV6-2/TRBV6-3
clone_size: many
cdr3_length: 13

cdr3_aa: CASSRFGGTGELFF
v_call: TRBV4-3
clone_size: few
cdr3_length: 14

cdr3_aa: CASSLVRGLGTDEKLFF
v_call: TRBV7-8
clone_size: few
cdr3_length: 17

cdr3_aa: CASSSPGLPYEQYF
v_call: TRBV7-9
clone_size: .
cdr3_length: 14

cdr3_aa: CASSLAGARGAYNEQFF
v_call: TRBV5-4
clone_size: .
cdr3_length: 17

cdr3_aa: CASSSAGFSQETQYF
v_call: TRBV7-2
clone_size: few
cdr3_length: 15

cdr3_aa: CASSFGGQNTEAFF
v_call: TRBV5-1
clone_size: many
cdr3_length: 14

cdr3_aa: CSVVSGTYLGTQYF
v_call: TRBV29-1
clone_size: many
cdr3_length: 14

cdr3_aa: CASSVGGQDYTEAFF
v_call: TRBV25-1
clone_size: many
cdr3_length: 15

cdr3_aa: CSAFPSGYNEQFF
v_call: TRBV20-1
clone_size: many
cdr3_length: 13

cdr3_aa: CASSTLRSGVEQFF
v_call: TRBV7-2
clone_size: many
cdr3_length: 14

cdr3_aa: CSAKKREGWDTQYF
v_call: TRBV20-1
clone_size: many
cdr3_length: 14

cdr3_aa: CATSRDSGYNEQFF
v_call: TRBV15
clone_size: .
cdr3_length: 14

cdr3_aa: CSRVRVTGAFF
v_call: TRBV20-1
clone_size: many
cdr3_length: 11

cdr3_aa: CAISTGTGGGLKSEAFF
v_call: TRBV10-3
clone_size: many
cdr3_length: 17

cdr3_aa: CSATGTPSNQPQHF
v_call: TRBV20-1
clone_size: many
cdr3_length: 14